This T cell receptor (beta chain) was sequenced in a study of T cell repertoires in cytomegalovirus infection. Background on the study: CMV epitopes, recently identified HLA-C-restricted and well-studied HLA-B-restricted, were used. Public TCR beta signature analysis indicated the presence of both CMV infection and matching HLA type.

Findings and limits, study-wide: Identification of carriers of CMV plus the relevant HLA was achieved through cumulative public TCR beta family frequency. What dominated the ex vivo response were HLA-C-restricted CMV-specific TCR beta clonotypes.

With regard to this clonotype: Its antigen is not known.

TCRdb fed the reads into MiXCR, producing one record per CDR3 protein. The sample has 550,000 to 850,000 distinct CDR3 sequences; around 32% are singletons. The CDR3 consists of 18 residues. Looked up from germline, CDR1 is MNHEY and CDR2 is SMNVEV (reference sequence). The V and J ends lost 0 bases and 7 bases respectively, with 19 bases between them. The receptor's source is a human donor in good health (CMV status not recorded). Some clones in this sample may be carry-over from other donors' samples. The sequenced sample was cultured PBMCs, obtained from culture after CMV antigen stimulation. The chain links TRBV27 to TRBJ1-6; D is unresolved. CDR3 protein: CASSLSGWYERSNSPLHF. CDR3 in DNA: TGTGCCAGCAGTTTATCTGGCTGGTACGAACGAAGCAATTCACCCCTCCACTTT.